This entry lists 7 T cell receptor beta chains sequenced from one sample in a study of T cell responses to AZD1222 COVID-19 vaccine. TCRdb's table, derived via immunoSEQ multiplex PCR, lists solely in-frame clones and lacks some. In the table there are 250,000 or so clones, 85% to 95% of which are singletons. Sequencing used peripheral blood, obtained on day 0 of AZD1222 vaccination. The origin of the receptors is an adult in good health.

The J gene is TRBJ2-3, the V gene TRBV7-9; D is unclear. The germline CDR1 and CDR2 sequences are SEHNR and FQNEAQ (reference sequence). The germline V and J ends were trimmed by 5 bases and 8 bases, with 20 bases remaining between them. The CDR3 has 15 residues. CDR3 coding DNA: TGTGCCAGCAGCCCAGGCAGAGTGTTTGGGGTTACGCAGTATTTT. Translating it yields CASSPGRVFGVTQYF.

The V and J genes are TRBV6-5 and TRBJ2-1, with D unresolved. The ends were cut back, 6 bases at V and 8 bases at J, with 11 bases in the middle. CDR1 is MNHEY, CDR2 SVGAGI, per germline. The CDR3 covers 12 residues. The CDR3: CASRPRRDEQFF. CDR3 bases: TGTGCCAGCAGGCCCCGAAGGGATGAGCAGTTCTTC.

The CDR3 DNA sequence: TGCGCCAGCAGAAATGACAGGGGGACAGATACGCAGTATTTT. Its protein product is CASRNDRGTDTQYF. The chain recombines TRBV5-1 with TRBJ2-3; 9 nucleotides agree with TRBD1. V lost 5 bases, J lost 3 bases, and 4 bases stayed unmatched. Germline CDR1 is SGHRS and CDR2 is YFSETQ. CDR3 length equals 14 residues.

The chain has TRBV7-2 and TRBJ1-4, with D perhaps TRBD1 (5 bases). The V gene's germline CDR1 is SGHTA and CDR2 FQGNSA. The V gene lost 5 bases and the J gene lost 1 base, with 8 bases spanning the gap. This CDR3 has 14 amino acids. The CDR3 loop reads CASSPGGTNEKLFF. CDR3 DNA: TGTGCCAGCAGCCCCGGGGGAACTAATGAAAAACTGTTTTTT.

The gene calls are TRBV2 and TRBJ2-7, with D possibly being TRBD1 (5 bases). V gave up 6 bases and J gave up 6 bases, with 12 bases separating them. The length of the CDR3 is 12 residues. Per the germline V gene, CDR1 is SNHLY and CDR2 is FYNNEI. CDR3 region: CASSYQGPEQYF. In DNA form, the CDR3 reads TGTGCCAGCAGCTACCAGGGTCCCGAGCAGTACTTC.

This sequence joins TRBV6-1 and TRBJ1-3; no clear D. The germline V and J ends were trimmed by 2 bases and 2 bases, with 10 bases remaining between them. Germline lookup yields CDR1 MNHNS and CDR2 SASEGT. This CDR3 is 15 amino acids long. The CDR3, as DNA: TGTGCCAGCAGTGAAATGACCGACCCTGGAAACACCATATATTTT. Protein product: CASSEMTDPGNTIYF.

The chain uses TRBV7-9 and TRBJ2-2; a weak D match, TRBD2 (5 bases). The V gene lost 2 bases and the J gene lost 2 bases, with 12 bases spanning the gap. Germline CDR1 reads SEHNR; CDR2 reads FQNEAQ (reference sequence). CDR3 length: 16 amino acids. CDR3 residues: CASSLPLWTNTGELFF. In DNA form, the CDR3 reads TGTGCCAGCAGCTTACCCTTGTGGACTAACACCGGGGAGCTGTTTTTT.